This entry lists 27 T cell receptor beta chains sequenced from one sample in a study of Ad26.COV2.S vaccination and SARS-CoV-2 variants. Method: immunoSEQ multiplex PCR; TCRdb's copy keeps in-frame clones and lacks some. Of hundreds of thousands of clones listed, less than 90% were seen once; the top ten hold approximately 5.9%. The treatment was: about 20 received Ad26.COV2.S at low or high dose, single or two shots; roughly five received placebo; per-sample allocation not given. Day 63 following the first vaccine or placebo injection was when the samples were taken. This specimen consisted of peripheral blood, obtained in a trial of Ad26.COV2.S vaccine versus placebo. The receptors here all came from a person between 18 and 65 years old who received the Ad26.COV2.S COVID-19 vaccine or a placebo.

This chain joins TRBV7-9 and TRBJ1-2; weak D call: TRBD1 (5 bases). Germline V gives CDR1 SEHNR, CDR2 FQNEAQ (reference sequence). Trimming stripped 0 bases from V and 0 bases from J, with 14 bases between. This CDR3 comprises 17 residues. The CDR3 DNA reads TGTGCCAGCAGCTTAGCTGACAGCTACAGCTCTAACTATGGCTACACCTTC. Amino acid sequence: CASSLADSYSSNYGYTF.

The rearrangement joins TRBV19 to TRBJ2-1; TRBD2 matches 8 bases. The CDR3 length is 17 residues. Germline V gives CDR1 LNHDA, CDR2 SQIVND (reference sequence). V gave up 7 bases and J gave up 0 bases; unmatched junction bases: 11. CDR3 sequence (DNA): TGTGCCAGTACAGTCAAAAGCGGGAGATCCTCCTACAATGAGCAGTTCTTC. This translates into CASTVKSGRSSYNEQFF.

J is TRBJ2-3 and V is TRBV7-9, with 9 bases matching TRBD2. Germline CDR1 is SEHNR and CDR2 is FQNEAQ (reference sequence). The CDR3 is 16 amino acids. V dropped 0 bases and J dropped 6; count of bases not matched to a gene: 7. CDR3 bases: TGTGCCAGCAGCTTAGCGTGGGCGGGAGGGAAGGATACGCAGTATTTT. Its translation is CASSLAWAGGKDTQYF. The whole variable domain, filled in from reference TRBV7-9 and TRBJ2-3, reads DTGVSQNPRHKITKRGQNVTFRCDPISEHNRLYWYRQTLGQGPEFLTYFQNEAQLEKSRLLSDRFSAERPKGSFSTLEIQRTEQGDSAMYLCASSLAWAGGKDTQYFGPGTRLTVL.

This rearrangement joins TRBV11-2 to TRBJ2-1; maybe TRBD2 (6 bases). The CDR3 sequence is 15 residues long. The germline CDR1 and CDR2 sequences are SGHAT and FQNNGV. Trimming removed 7 bases at V and 9 bases at J, with 22 bases between. The CDR3 sequence is CASTLMRGRGPEQFF. Written as DNA, the CDR3 is TGTGCCAGCACCCTCATGCGGGGCCGCGGGCCTGAGCAGTTCTTC.

The chain carries TRBV7-2 and TRBJ2-7, with D perhaps matching TRBD1 or TRBD2 (6 bases each). The CDR3 loop spans 16 amino acids. From germline, CDR1 is SGHTA and CDR2 FQGNSA. V shed 4 bases and J shed 4 bases, with 20 bases lying between them. CDR3 protein: CASSSLRLGGLYEQYF. In DNA, the CDR3 is TGTGCCAGCAGCTCCCTACGCCTGGGGGGCTTGTACGAGCAGTACTTC. Together with reference TRBV7-2 and TRBJ2-7, the CDR3 gives the full variable domain: GAGVSQSPSNKVTEKGKDVELRCDPISGHTALYWYRQSLGQGLEFLIYFQGNSAPDKSGLPSDRFSAERTGGSVSTLTIQRTQQEDSAVYLCASSSLRLGGLYEQYFGPGTRLTVT.

The chain links TRBV2 to TRBJ1-6, with TRBD1 identical over 9 bases. After removal of 4 bases from V and 7 bases from J, the junction contained 11 bases not matched to a gene. This CDR3 region has 17 residues. Germline values: CDR1 SNHLY, CDR2 FYNNEI. CDR3 region: CASSVGASGTGNSPLHF. CDR3 coding DNA: TGTGCCAGCAGTGTTGGAGCCTCCGGGACAGGGAATTCACCCCTCCACTTT.

V gene TRBV29-1 combines with J gene TRBJ2-7, with 7 bases identical to TRBD1. CDR3 length: 12 amino acids. Trimming removed 8 bases from V and 3 bases from J; junction bases left unmatched: 7. Germline-derived CDR1 and CDR2 are SQVTM and ANQGSEA. The CDR3 here is CSSTGQSYEQYF. The CDR3 bases are TGCAGCTCAACGGGACAGAGCTACGAGCAGTACTTC.

The rearrangement uses TRBV30 and TRBJ2-1; 11 nucleotides agree with TRBD2. Germline loops: CDR1 GTSNPN, CDR2 SVGIG (reference sequence). V shed 0 bases, J shed 6 bases, and the junction held 4 bases outside the gene matches. CDR3 length: 15 residues. CDR3 DNA sequence: TGTGCCTGGAGTGTCCTAGCGGGAGGAAGCAATGAGCAGTTCTTC. As protein: CAWSVLAGGSNEQFF. The full variable domain, in which reference TRBV30 and TRBJ2-1 provide the parts outside the CDR3, is SQTIHQWPATLVQPVGSPLSLECTVEGTSNPNLYWYRQAAGRGLQLLFYSVGIGQISSEVPQNLSASRPQDRQFILSSKKLLLSDSGFYLCAWSVLAGGSNEQFFGPGTRLTVL.

The rearrangement uses TRBV18 and TRBJ2-3; TRBD1 aligns across 9 bases. CDR1 is KGHSH and CDR2 is LQKENI in the germline V gene. J was trimmed by 4 bases and V by 5 bases; bases with no gene match: 7. The length of the CDR3 is 15 residues. As DNA, the CDR3 is TGTGCCAGCTCAACTCGACAGGGGGAAGCAGATACGCAGTATTTT. Translated: CASSTRQGEADTQYF.

The chain recombines TRBV10-3 with TRBJ2-1; no clear D. This CDR3 contains 13 residues. V was pared by 3 bases and J by 7 bases, with 10 bases between. Germline loops: CDR1 ENHRY, CDR2 SYGVKD. CDR3 in amino acids: CAISEATLNEQFF. CDR3 DNA: TGTGCCATCAGTGAAGCTACCTTGAATGAGCAGTTCTTC.

This chain connects TRBV6-6 to TRBJ2-3; tentatively, D is TRBD1 or TRBD2 (5 bases each). Trimming removed 6 bases at V and 0 bases at J, with 16 bases between. The CDR3 extends over 16 amino acids. Germline CDR1 reads MNHNY; CDR2 reads SVGAGI (reference sequence). The CDR3 nucleotides are TGTGCCAGCAGGGACCCCGGGACGATAAGCACAGATACGCAGTATTTT. This gives the protein CASRDPGTISTDTQYF.

The gene calls are TRBV30 and TRBJ1-1, with D uncertain. The V gene's germline CDR1 is GTSNPN and CDR2 SVGIG (reference sequence). Trimming took off 5 bases at V and 0 bases at J, with 10 bases between the two ends. This CDR3 region has 13 residues. The CDR3 spells CAWRVMMNTEAFF. The CDR3 DNA reads as TGTGCCTGGCGGGTAATGATGAACACTGAAGCTTTCTTT. Full variable domain (rest looked up from reference TRBV30 and TRBJ1-1): SQTIHQWPATLVQPVGSPLSLECTVEGTSNPNLYWYRQAAGRGLQLLFYSVGIGQISSEVPQNLSASRPQDRQFILSSKKLLLSDSGFYLCAWRVMMNTEAFFGQGTRLTVV.

The chain's CDR3 is CASSIQADFSSGNTIYF. CDR3 bases: TGTGCCAGCTCAATTCAGGCAGATTTTAGCTCTGGAAACACCATATATTTT. The chain combines TRBV18 with TRBJ1-3; D is uncertain. The germline CDR1 and CDR2 sequences are KGHSH and LQKENI. The CDR3 has 17 amino acids. V lost 5 bases to trimming and J lost 0 bases, with 17 bases between them.

V is TRBV28 and J is TRBJ2-1, with D possibly being TRBD1 (5 bases). Per germline, CDR1 MDHEN and CDR2 SYDVKM. This CDR3 has 14 residues. V lost 3 bases to trimming and J lost 4 bases, with 10 bases between them. The CDR3 nucleotides are TGTGCCAGCAGTTTGACAGAAAATTACAATGAGCAGTTCTTC. Its translation is CASSLTENYNEQFF.

The gene calls are TRBV7-9 and TRBJ1-4; D ambiguous. This CDR3 comprises 13 residues. Trimming shortened V by 8 bases and J by 5 bases, and 12 bases separated the two germline ends. CDR1 and CDR2 from the germline V gene are SEHNR and FQNEAQ (reference sequence). The CDR3 DNA is TGTGCCAGCGGGAGTAGATGGAATGAAAAACTGTTTTTT. Translating it yields CASGSRWNEKLFF.

V gene TRBV7-9 combines with J gene TRBJ2-2; TRBD2 matches 10 bases. This CDR3 has 18 amino acids. J was trimmed by 3 bases and V by 5 bases; bases with no gene match: 12. CDR1 and CDR2 (germline): SEHNR, FQNEAQ (reference sequence). The CDR3 sequence is CASSHQLGLAEDTGELFF. CDR3 nucleotides: TGTGCCAGCAGCCATCAACTCGGACTAGCGGAGGACACCGGGGAGCTGTTTTTT.

The gene calls are TRBV16 and TRBJ2-1; D is possibly TRBD2 (5 bases). V dropped 4 bases and J dropped 4 bases, with 11 bases sitting between them. Germline V gives CDR1 KGHSY, CDR2 FQNENV. The CDR3 extends over 14 amino acids. CDR3 region: CASSPERTYNEQFF. CDR3 nucleotides: TGTGCCAGCAGCCCCGAGCGGACTTACAATGAGCAGTTCTTC. The full variable domain, with the rest looked up from reference TRBV16 and TRBJ2-1, is GEEVAQTPKHLVRGEGQKAKLYCAPIKGHSYVFWYQQVLKNEFKFLISFQNENVFDETGMPKERFSAKCLPNSPCSLEIQATKLEDSAVYFCASSPERTYNEQFFGPGTRLTVL.

This clone has a count of ten or more. The chain joins TRBV5-1 to TRBJ1-2; 9 bases are shared with TRBD1. The ends lost 4 bases at V and 4 bases at J; junction bases unmatched: 8. Germline V CDR1 and CDR2: SGHRS, YFSETQ. The CDR3 sequence is 15 residues long. The CDR3 DNA sequence: TGCGCCAGCAGCGCCTTACAGGGGGCGATCTATGGCTACACCTTC. Translation: CASSALQGAIYGYTF.

This chain links TRBV11-2 with TRBJ2-5; D remains ambiguous. The CDR3 length is 18 residues. The V gene lost 1 base and the J gene lost 4 bases, with 22 bases spanning the gap. CDR1 and CDR2 (germline): SGHAT, FQNNGV. CDR3 protein: CASSLGFSEQLWGETQYF. The DNA of the CDR3 is TGTGCCAGCAGCTTAGGGTTTTCAGAACAGCTCTGGGGAGAGACCCAGTACTTC.

The chain carries TRBV30 and TRBJ1-1; the match to TRBD1 covers 8 bases. This CDR3 comprises 12 residues. V gave up 3 bases and J gave up 9 bases; unmatched junction bases: 6. Germline loops: CDR1 GTSNPN, CDR2 SVGIG (reference sequence). The CDR3 loop reads CAWRGQGWQAFF. CDR3 DNA: TGTGCCTGGAGAGGACAGGGATGGCAAGCTTTCTTT.

This rearrangement joins TRBV3-1 (or the pseudogene TRBV3-2) to TRBJ1-6; perhaps TRBD1 as D (6 bases). Germline V gene data show CDR1 as LGHDT and CDR2 as YNNKEL (reference sequence). Trimming stripped 0 bases from V and 10 bases from J, with 13 bases between. This CDR3 is built from 15 residues. Here the CDR3 reads CASSQDGGPASPLHF. The CDR3 nucleotides are TGTGCCAGCAGCCAAGATGGGGGGCCGGCGTCACCCCTCCACTTT.

The V gene is TRBV3-1 (or the pseudogene TRBV3-2), the J gene TRBJ2-3; tentative D call: TRBD2 (6 bases). CDR1 is LGHDT, CDR2 YNNKEL, per germline (reference sequence). Between the trimmed V and J ends, which lost 2 bases and 4 bases, there was a span of 16 bases. This CDR3 has 16 amino acids. The CDR3 DNA is TGTGCCAGCAGCCAATCAAATGGCGGGGCTGCAGATACGCAGTATTTT. This translates into CASSQSNGGAADTQYF.

This clone came up a few times. The rearrangement links TRBV30 to TRBJ1-3, with 9 nucleotides matching TRBD1. The germline CDR1 and CDR2 sequences are GTSNPN and SVGIG (reference sequence). The trim removed 1 base at V and 8 bases at J, leaving 6 bases unmatched. This CDR3 is built from 14 residues. DNA for the CDR3: TGTGCCTGGAGTGGCGGGACAGGGCGCCACACCATATATTTT. Protein product: CAWSGGTGRHTIYF.

This clone appeared a few times. The chain links TRBV4-1 to TRBJ1-2; no clear D. V shed 1 base and J shed 4 bases, with 10 bases lying between them. CDR3 length: 14 residues. From germline, CDR1 is MGHRA and CDR2 YSYEKL. The CDR3 region has the DNA TGCGCCAGCAGCCAAGTAACCCTCTTCTATGGCTACACCTTC. Encoded protein: CASSQVTLFYGYTF.

The chain combines TRBV29-1 with TRBJ1-2; D is possibly TRBD1 (5 bases). This CDR3 spans 12 amino acids. V lost 4 bases to trimming and J lost 0 bases, with 6 bases between them. Germline loops: CDR1 SQVTM, CDR2 ANQGSEA. This CDR3 is CSVGQPNYGYTF. In DNA, the CDR3 is TGCAGCGTTGGACAGCCTAACTATGGCTACACCTTC.

V gene TRBV7-8 combines with J gene TRBJ2-2; perhaps TRBD2 as D (5 bases). Per the germline V gene, CDR1 is SGHVS and CDR2 is FQNEAQ. V gave up 2 bases and J gave up 0 bases, with 7 bases separating them. The CDR3 contains 15 residues. The CDR3 DNA follows: TGTGCCAGCAGCTTAACCGGGGCGAACACCGGGGAGCTGTTTTTT. Translating it yields CASSLTGANTGELFF.

This clone was seen just once. CDR3 in amino acids: CASSLLENTEAFF. The CDR3 DNA reads as TGTGCCAGCAGCTTGTTAGAAAACACTGAAGCTTTCTTT. This chain uses TRBV5-4 with TRBJ1-1; D is unresolved. The CDR3 has 13 amino acids. Between the trimmed V and J ends, which lost 1 base and 2 bases, there was a span of 6 bases. In germline, CDR1 is SGHNT, CDR2 YYREEE (reference sequence). The whole variable domain, filled in from reference TRBV5-4 and TRBJ1-1, reads ETGVTQSPTHLIKTRGQQVTLRCSSQSGHNTVSWYQQALGQGPQFIFQYYREEENGRGNFPPRFSGLQFPNYSSELNVNALELDDSALYLCASSLLENTEAFFGQGTRLTVV.